Sequencing of this T cell receptor (beta chain) was carried out in a study of T cell repertoires in cytomegalovirus infection. One entry per CDR3 protein results from TCRdb running MiXCR on the reads. The sample contains more than 400,000 distinct CDR3 sequences, about a quarter of which appear only once. This clonotype was detected a few times. V was clipped by 7 bases and J by 4 bases; unmatched bases: 13. Germline CDR1 is MNHEY and CDR2 is SVGAGI. This CDR3 is built from 17 residues. This clonotype was sampled from a human donor in good health (CMV status not recorded). Some clones in this sample may be carry-over from other donors' samples. Sequencing used PBMCs. V usage is TRBV6-5 and J usage is TRBJ2-6; 7 bases align to TRBD1. The CDR3 DNA reads as TGTGCCAGCATCCCTGGGACAGCACATCTGGGGGCCAACGTCCTGACTTTC. The encoded protein is CASIPGTAHLGANVLTF.